This T cell receptor beta chain was documented in a study of synovial regulatory T cells in juvenile arthritis. Study overall: Treatments: a few naive, several methotrexate, one methotrexate plus infliximab, one unknown. Study findings and constraints: Synovial Teff and blood CPL repertoires partially overlapped with iaTreg TCR repertoires, which were largely patient-private. Compared with other blood Treg cells, inflammation-associated Treg cells had reduced TCR diversity.

CDR3 size: 19 residues. No coding sequence is recorded. Germline V CDR1 and CDR2: SGHRS, YFSETQ. Worth noting for this clone: Its antigen is as yet unknown.

Donors were 10 to 12 juvenile idiopathic arthritis patients with active disease. The assay was immunoSEQ multiplex PCR, and TCRdb's table has in-frame clones only and misses some. The repertoire table contains 7,500 to 10,000 clones. The sample taken for sequencing was Treg cells from blood. Regarding subset: remaining (HLA-DR-negative) circulating blood Treg cells. The gene calls are TRBV5-1 and TRBJ1-1. The receptor was isolated from a donor under 30 with juvenile idiopathic arthritis. CDR3 in amino acids: CASSLSAYRASRLNTEAFF.